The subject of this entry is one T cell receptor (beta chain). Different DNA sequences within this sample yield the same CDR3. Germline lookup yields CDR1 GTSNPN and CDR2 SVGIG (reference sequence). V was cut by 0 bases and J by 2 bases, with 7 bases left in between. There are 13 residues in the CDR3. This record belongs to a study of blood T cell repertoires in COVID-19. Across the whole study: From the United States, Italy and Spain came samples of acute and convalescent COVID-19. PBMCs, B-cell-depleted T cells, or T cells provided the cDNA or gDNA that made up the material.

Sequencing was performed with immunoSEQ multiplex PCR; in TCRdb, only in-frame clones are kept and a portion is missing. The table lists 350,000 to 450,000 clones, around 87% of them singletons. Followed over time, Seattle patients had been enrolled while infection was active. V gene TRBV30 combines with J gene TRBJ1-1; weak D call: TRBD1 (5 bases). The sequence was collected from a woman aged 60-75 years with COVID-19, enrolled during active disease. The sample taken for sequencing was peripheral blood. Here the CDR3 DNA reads TGTGCCTGGAGTGTGACAGCTAACACTGAAGCTTTCTTT. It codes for CAWSVTANTEAFF.